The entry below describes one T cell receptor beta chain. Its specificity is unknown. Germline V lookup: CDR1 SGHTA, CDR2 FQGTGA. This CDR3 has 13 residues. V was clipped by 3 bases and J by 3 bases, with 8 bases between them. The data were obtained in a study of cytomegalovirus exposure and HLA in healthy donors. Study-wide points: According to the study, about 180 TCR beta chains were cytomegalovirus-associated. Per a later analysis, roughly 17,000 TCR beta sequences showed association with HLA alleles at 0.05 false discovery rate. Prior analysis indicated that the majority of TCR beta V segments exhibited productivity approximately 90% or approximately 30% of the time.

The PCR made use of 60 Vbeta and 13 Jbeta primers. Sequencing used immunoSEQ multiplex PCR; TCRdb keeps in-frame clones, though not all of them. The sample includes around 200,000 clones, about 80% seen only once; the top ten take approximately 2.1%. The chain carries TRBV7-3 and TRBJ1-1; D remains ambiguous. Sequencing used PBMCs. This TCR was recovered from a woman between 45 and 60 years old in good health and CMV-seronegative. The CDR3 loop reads CASSLEQYTEAFF. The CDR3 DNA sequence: TGTGCCAGCAGCTTGGAGCAGTACACTGAAGCTTTCTTT.